This TCR beta chain was retrieved from a study of blood T cells in healthy people across ages. Study-wide results and caveats: In these data, TCR beta diversity tracked strongly with naive T cell percentage.

About 10 milliliters was the volume of peripheral blood drawn from each donor. A sample-barcoded 5' primer and a J-beta primer mix were used in a second PCR of roughly 7 to 11 cycles. Each CDR3 protein gets one entry after TCRdb re-called the 5' RACE reads with MiXCR. The sample carries hundreds of thousands of distinct CDR3 sequences, approximately 40% recorded once. This clonotype was seen a handful of times. Its specificity is unknown. The CDR3 contains 13 residues. Germline V gene sequence: CDR1 LNHNV, CDR2 YYDKDF (reference sequence). V shed 6 bases and J shed 2 bases, with 10 bases lying between them.

This sequence was found in a man older than 75 in good health. The J gene is TRBJ1-1, the V gene TRBV15, with D possibly TRBD1 on 6 matching bases. The specimen sequenced was blood. CDR3 coding DNA: TGTGCCACCAGTACAGGGTACAACACTGAAGCTTTCTTT. This sequence encodes CATSTGYNTEAFF. Drawing the rest from reference TRBV15 and TRBJ1-1, the complete variable domain is DAMVIQNPRYQVTQFGKPVTLSCSQTLNHNVMYWYQQKSSQAPKLLFHYYDKDFNNEADTPDNFQSRRPNTSFCFLDIRSPGLGDTAMYLCATSTGYNTEAFFGQGTRLTVV.